Below, 23 T cell receptor beta chains from the same sample are listed, as sequenced in a study of T cells in localized non-small cell lung cancer. Clones were read by immunoSEQ multiplex PCR, and TCRdb kept only the in-frame ones, dropping some. This sample carries some 30,000 clones, roughly 87% of them seen once, and the ten largest clones take around 17%. The specimen was peripheral blood mononuclear cells, collected before any cancer treatment. Receptor source: a man aged 40 to 69 with stage III lung adenocarcinoma.

The chain carries TRBV10-3 and TRBJ1-4; D is possibly TRBD1 (6 bases). Germline-derived CDR1 and CDR2 are ENHRY and SYGVKD. With 7 bases removed from V and 2 bases from J, the gap between germline ends came to 8 bases. The CDR3 runs 13 residues. The CDR3 reads CAIKGQTNEKLFF. CDR3 nucleotide sequence: TGTGCCATCAAAGGACAGACTAATGAAAAACTGTTTTTT.

This CDR3 is CASSSGISPETQYF. For the CDR3, the DNA is TGTGCCAGCAGCTCAGGGATATCCCCGGAGACCCAGTACTTC. V usage is TRBV11-2 and J usage is TRBJ2-5; maybe TRBD1 (5 bases). This CDR3 is 14 amino acids long. V was trimmed by 4 bases and J by 5 bases, leaving 14 bases between them. In germline, CDR1 is SGHAT, CDR2 FQNNGV.

J is TRBJ1-3 and V is TRBV2; D remains unclear. The CDR3 is 12 residues long. Germline V gene sequence: CDR1 SNHLY, CDR2 FYNNEI. The V end lost 6 bases, the J end lost 7 bases, and 10 bases lay between the germline ends. As DNA, the CDR3 is TGTGCCAGCAGATTAAGCGGGAACACCATATATTTT. This sequence encodes CASRLSGNTIYF.

The V call is TRBV18, the J call TRBJ2-1; D is uncertain. The CDR3 has 16 amino acids. The germline gives CDR1 KGHSH, CDR2 LQKENI. V dropped 1 base and J dropped 0 bases, with 10 bases sitting between them. The CDR3 protein is CASSPRHTNSYNEQFF. CDR3 nucleotide sequence: TGTGCCAGCTCACCACGGCATACTAACTCCTACAATGAGCAGTTCTTC.

The J gene is TRBJ2-2, the V gene TRBV15; no reliable D call. Trimming left V 0 bases short and J 2 bases short, with 4 bases between. In germline, CDR1 is LNHNV, CDR2 YYDKDF (reference sequence). This CDR3 is built from 14 residues. The CDR3 is CATSRDRNTGELFF. Written as DNA, the CDR3 is TGTGCCACCAGCAGAGACCGTAACACCGGGGAGCTGTTTTTT.

V is TRBV4-3 and J is TRBJ2-3, with D unclear. Germline CDR1 is LGHNA and CDR2 is YSLEER. Trimming left V 2 bases short and J 3 bases short, with 12 bases between. The CDR3 has 15 amino acids. The CDR3 region has the DNA TGCGCCAGCAGCCAAAGTACGTTCGGGACAGATACGCAGTATTTT. It yields the protein CASSQSTFGTDTQYF.

This chain connects TRBV11-2 to TRBJ2-7; 9 bases line up with TRBD1. Germline V CDR1 and CDR2: SGHAT, FQNNGV. This CDR3 is built from 15 residues. V trimming: 5 bases; J trimming: 3 bases; junction bases outside the gene matches: 8. The CDR3: CASSQAGTGLYEQYF. The CDR3 DNA follows: TGTGCCAGCAGCCAAGCCGGGACAGGGCTCTACGAGCAGTACTTC. The variable domain in full, with the rest retrieved from reference TRBV11-2 and TRBJ2-7, is EAGVAQSPRYKIIEKRQSVAFWCNPISGHATLYWYQQILGQGPKLLIQFQNNGVVDDSQLPKDRFSAERLKGVDSTLKIQPAKLEDSAVYLCASSQAGTGLYEQYFGPGTRLTVT.

V is TRBV5-4 and J is TRBJ1-6, with 8 nucleotides matching TRBD1. The CDR3 is 15 amino acids. From germline, CDR1 is SGHNT and CDR2 YYREEE (reference sequence). Trimming cost V 4 bases and J 9 bases; bases outside gene matches: 9. This chain's CDR3 is CASSPDRGGSSPLHF. CDR3 DNA sequence: TGTGCCAGCAGCCCAGACAGGGGCGGTAGTTCACCCCTCCACTTT.

The chain carries TRBV6-5 and TRBJ2-3; no clear D gene. The CDR3 totals 11 residues. CDR1 and CDR2 (germline): MNHEY, SVGAGI. Trimming removed 9 bases at V and 5 bases at J, with 9 bases between. For the CDR3, the DNA is TGTGCCAGTACCCGCGGAGATACGCAGTATTTT. It yields the protein CASTRGDTQYF.

The chain recombines TRBV10-3 with TRBJ2-5, with 9 bases fitting TRBD1. Germline CDR1 reads ENHRY; CDR2 reads SYGVKD. CDR3 length: 13 amino acids. Trimming took 4 bases from V and 4 from J; bases not matched to a gene: 1. CDR3 DNA: TGTGCCATCAGTGGGGGACAGGGAGAGACCCAGTACTTC. Translation: CAISGGQGETQYF.

This clone showed up just once. V usage is TRBV2 and J usage is TRBJ2-5; D is ambiguous. V was trimmed by 6 bases and J by 1 base, leaving 9 bases between them. CDR1 SNHLY and CDR2 FYNNEI come from the germline V gene. The CDR3 loop spans 13 amino acids. Here the CDR3 DNA reads TGTGCCAGCAGCCGAGGCGGCCAAGAGACCCAGTACTTC. It encodes CASSRGGQETQYF.

As to this clone: The junction differs from germline at one of its ends, possibly a read error. The chain is built from TRBV5-6 and TRBJ1-4, with TRBD1 identical over 7 bases. The CDR3 consists of 14 residues. Germline loops: CDR1 SGHDT, CDR2 YYEEEE. The CDR3 nucleotides read TGTGCCAGCAGTTTGGGACAGCCTAATGAAAAACTGTTTTTT. Amino acid sequence: CASSLGQPNEKLFF.

The CDR3 is CASSIADRRAGETQYF. The CDR3 nucleotides read TGTGCCAGCAGCATTGCGGACCGGCGGGCAGGGGAGACCCAGTACTTC. The rearrangement uses TRBV5-4 and TRBJ2-5; either TRBD1 or TRBD2 may supply D (5 bases each). Germline V lookup: CDR1 SGHNT, CDR2 YYREEE (reference sequence). Trimming pared 4 bases from V and 5 bases from J, leaving 21 bases between. The CDR3 has 16 amino acids.

J is TRBJ2-2 and V is TRBV7-3; 13 nucleotides align to TRBD2. The CDR3 contains 18 residues. Germline trimming cut 5 bases from V and 2 bases from J; bases unmatched to any gene: 8. Per the germline V gene, CDR1 is SGHTA and CDR2 is FQGTGA. The CDR3 DNA sequence: TGTGCCAGCAGCAAGGGACGGACTAGCGGGGGAAACACCGGGGAGCTGTTTTTT. Encoded protein: CASSKGRTSGGNTGELFF.

CDR3 loop: CASSQGRLGSGANVLTF. The CDR3 bases are TGCGCCAGCAGCCAAGGACGTTTGGGATCCGGGGCCAACGTCCTGACTTTC. The chain is built from TRBV4-1 and TRBJ2-6; the D is unclear. The CDR3 totals 17 residues. V was shortened by 1 base and J by 4 bases, with 14 bases between the two germline ends. CDR1 and CDR2 from the germline V gene are MGHRA and YSYEKL.

The J gene is TRBJ2-5, the V gene TRBV7-6; maybe TRBD1 (6 bases). The CDR3 loop spans 12 amino acids. Germline V gene sequence: CDR1 SGHVS, CDR2 FNYEAQ. V was trimmed by 1 base and J by 11 bases, leaving 11 bases between them. In DNA form, the CDR3 reads TGTGCCAGCAGCTTAGTTTATGGACAGCAGTACTTC. Amino acids: CASSLVYGQQYF.

The chain is built from TRBV6-7 and TRBJ1-5; maybe TRBD1 (5 bases). TRBV6-7 is placed among ORFs of uncertain function. The CDR3 length is 21 residues. With 0 bases removed from V and 0 bases from J, the gap between germline ends came to 24 bases. The CDR3 protein is CASSYSGAEGISDYSNQPQHF. The CDR3 DNA follows: TGTGCCAGCAGTTACTCCGGGGCGGAGGGAATATCCGATTATAGCAATCAGCCCCAGCATTTT.

The CDR3 here is CASSTGTGARKDGYTF. The CDR3 DNA reads TGTGCCAGCAGCACCGGCACAGGCGCACGAAAGGATGGCTACACCTTC. V gene TRBV27 combines with J gene TRBJ1-2; tentative D call: TRBD1 (5 bases). Germline lookup yields CDR1 MNHEY and CDR2 SMNVEV (reference sequence). Between the trimmed V and J ends, which lost 6 bases and 6 bases, there was a span of 23 bases. The CDR3 is 16 amino acids.

This clone came up once. The V and J genes are TRBV11-3 and TRBJ1-2, with unresolved D. With 6 bases removed from V and 8 bases from J, the gap between germline ends came to 13 bases. This CDR3 has 12 amino acids. Germline V gene lookup returns CDR1 SGHNT and CDR2 YENEEA. CDR3 coding DNA: TGTGCCAGCAGTATAGGAGAAGAGGGCTACACCTTC. Its translation: CASSIGEEGYTF. Together with reference TRBV11-3 and TRBJ1-2, the CDR3 gives the full variable domain: EAGVVQSPRYKIIEKKQPVAFWCNPISGHNTLYWYLQNLGQGPELLIRYENEEAVDDSQLPKDRFSAERLKGVDSTLKIQPAELGDSAVYLCASSIGEEGYTFGSGTRLTVV.

The genes are TRBV5-6 and TRBJ2-1, with D possibly TRBD2 on 6 matching bases. V was trimmed by 6 bases and J by 2 bases, leaving 9 bases between them. The germline V gene has CDR1 SGHDT and CDR2 YYEEEE. The CDR3 consists of 13 residues. The CDR3 DNA sequence: TGTGCCAGCATGCGGGAAACCTACAATGAGCAGTTCTTC. It is translated as CASMRETYNEQFF.

This chain uses TRBV23-1 with TRBJ2-7; the D gene is possibly TRBD2 (5 bases). TRBV23-1 is labeled an ORF, and its function is uncertain. The length of the CDR3 is 19 residues. The V end lost 1 base, the J end lost 6 bases, and 28 bases lay between the germline ends. The CDR3 DNA reads TGCGCCAGCAGTCAATGGGAGCCTAGCCGGGTCAGAGTATGTTGCGAGCAGTACTTC. It specifies CASSQWEPSRVRVCCEQYF.

V gene TRBV6-5 combines with J gene TRBJ1-2, with unresolved D. V shed 6 bases and J shed 4 bases, with 18 bases lying between them. Germline CDR1 is MNHEY and CDR2 is SVGAGI. The CDR3 extends over 15 amino acids. CDR3 sequence: CASRYRTDPGYGYTF. In DNA form, the CDR3 reads TGTGCCAGCAGATATCGGACGGACCCAGGCTATGGCTACACCTTC.

Written as DNA, the CDR3 is TGTGCCAGCAGCCCCTTACAGGGCACTGAAGCTTTCTTT. Encoded protein: CASSPLQGTEAFF. The rearrangement links TRBV7-2 to TRBJ1-1; a possible D gene is TRBD1 (6 bases). Looked up from germline, CDR1 is SGHTA and CDR2 is FQGNSA. The V end lost 5 bases, the J end lost 4 bases, and 11 bases lay between the germline ends. This CDR3 contains 13 residues.